This TCR beta chain was found in a study of CD8+ T cells in alopecia areata. Across the whole study: Tofacitinib treatment spanned 6 to 18 months, with 6 months off drug afterward. Study findings and constraints: Many of the expanded lesional clones endured in scalp and blood while on tofacitinib. In lesional scalp, particularly from alopecia totalis/universalis, clonality was higher than in normal scalp. Mice showed TCR sharing more clearly than patients did, possibly owing to HLA.

Following extraction, RNA underwent reverse transcription to cDNA, which served as the sequencing template. Profiling relied on immunoSEQ multiplex PCR, and the TCRdb table lists in-frame clones only, not all of them. The sample yields about 270,000 clones, over 45% seen once. Points on this clone: Its antigen is currently unknown.

The treatment: oral pan-JAK inhibitor, 5-10 mg twice daily. Sample: CD4+ T cells sorted from blood, taken at roughly week 52, from a patient treated with tofacitinib. This TCR derives from a human donor with alopecia areata.

In DNA form, the CDR3 reads TGTGCCAGCAGCGAGGGACAGGGACGGGAGCAGTACTTC. Translating it yields CASSEGQGREQYF. The chain carries TRBV9 and TRBJ2-7; 9 nucleotides line up with TRBD1. This CDR3 is built from 13 residues. Germline assignment: CDR1 SGDLS and CDR2 YYNGEE. The V and J ends lost 3 bases and 7 bases, in that order; junction bases with no gene match: 5.